This T cell receptor (beta chain) was obtained from a study of Graves' ophthalmopathy and Graves' hyperthyroidism. On the study more broadly: There was a collection of peripheral blood at initial diagnosis, before any treatment.

The diagnostic workup employed clinical symptoms, serum thyroxine, TRAb, thyroid ultrasound and orbital computed tomography. V lost 5 bases, J lost 9 bases, and 13 bases lay in between. Looked up from germline, CDR1 is MNHEY and CDR2 is SVGAGI. The length of the CDR3 is 12 residues. Amplifying from RNA transcripts, the study obtained TCR beta CDR3 regions. Second-round multiplex PCR came after a first-round RT-PCR that employed HTBI primers. TCRdb called the multiplex PCR reads again in MiXCR, with one record for every CDR3 protein. The sample lists roughly 700,000 distinct CDR3 sequences, around 40% occurring once.

J is TRBJ1-2 and V is TRBV6-5, with D tentatively TRBD1 (6 bases). The source is an adult man with Graves' ophthalmopathy. The sample taken for sequencing was peripheral blood. The CDR3 sequence is CASSPRDKRYTF. DNA for the CDR3: TGTGCCAGCAGTCCCCGGGACAAGCGCTACACCTTC.